The 11 T cell receptor beta chains given below trace back to one sample, sequenced in a study of metastatic and nonmetastatic thyroid tumors (dated by TCRdb to between 2020 and 2021). No treatment had been received by any patient before thyroid surgery. The library was obtained by PCR. TCRdb records Illumina HiSeq 4000 as the sequencer. The public sequencing data were trimmed at Q25 with fastp and processed into clonotypes with MiXCR by TCRdb, which kept only in-frame beta chains. For this sample there are about 92,000 clones; 15% appear just once. Of the sample, just over 3.5% falls within the top ten clones. The sample comprised blood. The receptors were sampled from a female donor with papillary thyroid cancer or a benign thyroid nodule (not recorded which). Some clones in this sample may be carry-over from other donors' samples.

The table lists this clone with a few counts. One base away lies a much larger clone, so this may be a sequencing read error. CDR3 nucleotide sequence: TGCAGCACCCGCCCCGGGACTAGCGTGGGGAATGAGCAGTTCTTC. It is translated as CSTRPGTSVGNEQFF. This chain connects TRBV29-1 to TRBJ2-1; TRBD2 aligns across 10 bases. V lost 8 bases and J lost 7; bases outside the gene matches: 14. This CDR3 spans 15 amino acids. The germline gives CDR1 SQVTM, CDR2 ANQGSEA.

This clone was detected many times. The CDR3 DNA reads TGCGCCAGCAGCTTGGTGGGTAGCGGGGCCACAGATACGCAGTATTTT. It is translated as CASSLVGSGATDTQYF. V is TRBV5-1 and J is TRBJ2-3, with 8 bases identical to TRBD2. The CDR3 extends over 16 amino acids. Per germline, CDR1 SGHRS and CDR2 YFSETQ. V gave up 0 bases and J gave up 2 bases; unmatched junction bases: 5.

This clone showed up many times. This chain uses TRBV5-1 with TRBJ1-1; a possible D gene is TRBD1 (5 bases). CDR1 is SGHRS, CDR2 YFSETQ, per germline. The CDR3 runs 15 residues. Between the trimmed V and J ends, which lost 4 bases and 4 bases, there was a span of 17 bases. The CDR3 nucleotides read TGCGCCAGCAGCCCTGGACGGGCGGGGGGCACTGAAGCTTTCTTT. Translating gives CASSPGRAGGTEAFF.

This clone was detected many times. The chain couples TRBV4-1 to TRBJ2-7, with D possibly TRBD2 on 6 matching bases. Germline CDR1 is MGHRA and CDR2 is YSYEKL. V lost 2 bases, J lost 6 bases, and 14 bases lay in between. CDR3 length: 14 residues. The CDR3: CASSQWGGSSEQYF. The CDR3 DNA follows: TGCGCCAGCAGCCAATGGGGAGGATCCAGCGAGCAGTACTTC.

This clone was recorded many times. The chain links TRBV9 to TRBJ2-5; weak D call: TRBD1 (6 bases). Trimming took 3 bases from V and 4 from J, leaving 19 bases between them. The CDR3 extends over 16 amino acids. Germline CDR1 is SGDLS and CDR2 is YYNGEE. As DNA, the CDR3 is TGTGCCAGCAGCGAGGGACGGACAGAAGCCTTAGAGACCCAGTACTTC. This codes for CASSEGRTEALETQYF.

This clone was recorded at least ten times. This chain links TRBV4-1 with TRBJ2-5, with a tentative D call TRBD1 (5 bases). V lost 1 base and J lost 3, with 9 bases in between. CDR1 is MGHRA and CDR2 is YSYEKL in the germline V gene. There are 14 residues in the CDR3. The CDR3 sequence is CASSQAQGEETQYF. CDR3 bases: TGCGCCAGCAGCCAAGCGCAGGGCGAAGAGACCCAGTACTTC.

This clone was counted ten times or more. V gene TRBV5-1 combines with J gene TRBJ1-2; 8 bases agree with TRBD1. Germline loops: CDR1 SGHRS, CDR2 YFSETQ. CDR3 length: 14 residues. After removal of 0 bases from V and 8 bases from J, the junction contained 6 bases not matched to a gene. The DNA for the CDR3 is TGCGCCAGCAGCTTGGAGGGACAGGAGGGAGGCTACACCTTC. As protein: CASSLEGQEGGYTF.

This clone was counted many times. The rearrangement links TRBV6-1 to TRBJ1-3; tentative D call: TRBD1 (5 bases). Germline V lookup: CDR1 MNHNS, CDR2 SASEGT. The CDR3 extends over 14 amino acids. Trimming took off 7 bases at V and 2 bases at J, with 12 bases between the two ends. The CDR3: CASIYGGAGNTIYF. CDR3 nucleotides: TGTGCCAGCATCTACGGGGGAGCTGGAAACACCATATATTTT.

This clone was counted many times. The CDR3 DNA sequence: TGTGCCAGCAGCTTAGGGGTTATAAACGGGGACACTGAAGCTTTCTTT. It codes for CASSLGVINGDTEAFF. This sequence joins TRBV7-8 and TRBJ1-1, with unresolved D. V was trimmed by 1 base and J by 3 bases, leaving 15 bases between them. Germline V gene sequence: CDR1 SGHVS, CDR2 FQNEAQ. The CDR3 loop spans 16 amino acids.

This clone was seen only a few times. The rearrangement joins TRBV6-1 to TRBJ1-2, with 7 bases matching TRBD1. With 4 bases clipped from V and 6 bases from J, the junction kept 11 bases outside the gene matches. CDR1 is MNHNS, CDR2 SASEGT, per germline. This CDR3 region has 15 residues. The CDR3 DNA follows: TGTGCCAGCAGTGCTTTGACAGGGAGCTCCGATGGCTACACCTTC. It translates to CASSALTGSSDGYTF.

This clone occurred once. The chain employs TRBV5-5 and TRBJ1-1; D is undetermined. Trimming pared 2 bases from V and 0 bases from J, leaving 8 bases between. This CDR3 is 14 amino acids long. Germline V lookup: CDR1 SGHKS, CDR2 YYEKEE (reference sequence). CDR3 region: CASSFGLLNTEAFF. In nucleotides, the CDR3 is TGTGCCAGCAGCTTTGGACTGCTGAACACTGAAGCTTTCTTT.